The next 28 T cell receptor beta chains were all read from a single sample in a study of T cells in Graves' hyperthyroidism and ophthalmopathy. Researchers amplified the TCR beta CDR3 regions from RNA transcripts. HTBI primers were employed in a first-round RT-PCR of the TCR CDR3. TCRdb reprocessed the multiplex PCR reads via MiXCR and lists one record per CDR3 protein. The table shows 690,000 or so distinct CDR3 sequences, with 18% occurring only once. Sequenced sample: blood. These receptors came from a woman aged 50 to 60 with Graves' hyperthyroidism that later progressed to Graves' ophthalmopathy.

As regards this clonotype: Mismatch with germline at one junction end may stem from a read error. This chain links TRBV20-1 with TRBJ1-2; weak D call: TRBD1 (5 bases). From germline, CDR1 is DFQATT and CDR2 SNEGSKA (reference sequence). The CDR3 has 12 residues. CDR3 coding DNA: TGCAGTGCTAGCCCAGGGACCTATGGCCACACCTTC. Translation gives CSASPGTYGHTF.

Only one count was recorded for this clonotype. The chain couples TRBV6-2 or TRBV6-3 to TRBJ1-2, with a tentative D call TRBD1 (6 bases). Germline V gene sequence: CDR1 MNHEY, CDR2 SVGEGT. The V and J ends lost 8 bases and 4 bases respectively, with 20 bases between them. CDR3 size: 15 residues. CDR3 bases: TGTGCCAGCGTAGCAGGACGGGGGCCTTCCTATGGCTACACCTTC. It yields the protein CASVAGRGPSYGYTF.

This chain joins TRBV19 and TRBJ1-4; D uncertain. Deletions cut 2 bases from V and 6 bases from J, with 16 bases between. CDR1 is LNHDA, CDR2 SQIVND, per germline (reference sequence). CDR3 length: 16 residues. The CDR3 is CASSIFNGVTDEKLFF. The CDR3 DNA reads TGTGCCAGTAGTATATTTAACGGAGTCACGGATGAAAAACTGTTTTTT.

This clonotype was observed many times. This chain uses TRBV7-3 with TRBJ2-1, with 7 bases matching TRBD1. The CDR3 sequence is 17 residues long. Germline V gene sequence: CDR1 SGHTA, CDR2 FQGTGA. Trimming at V came to 5 bases and at J to 0 bases, leaving 10 bases not matched to a gene. The CDR3 region is CASSRSTGVSSYNEQFF. The CDR3 DNA sequence: TGTGCCAGCAGCCGGAGTACAGGGGTTAGCTCCTACAATGAGCAGTTCTTC.

The chain couples TRBV27 to TRBJ2-7; D might be TRBD1 or TRBD2, each matching 5 bases. The V end was cut by 5 bases, the J end by 7 bases, with 12 bases between. The CDR3 runs 12 residues. The V gene's germline CDR1 is MNHEY and CDR2 SMNVEV (reference sequence). This chain's CDR3 is CASSPRGREQYF. CDR3 DNA: TGTGCCAGCAGTCCCCGGGGCCGGGAGCAGTACTTC.

V gene TRBV11-2 combines with J gene TRBJ2-1; possibly TRBD1 or TRBD2 for D (5 bases each). Germline V gene lookup returns CDR1 SGHAT and CDR2 FQNNGV. The CDR3 length is 16 residues. V shed 1 base and J shed 0 bases, with 10 bases lying between them. CDR3 loop: CASSLAGLSSYNEQFF. The CDR3 region has the DNA TGTGCCAGCAGCTTAGCGGGGCTGAGCTCCTACAATGAGCAGTTCTTC.

This clonotype has at least ten counts. The genes are TRBV12-3 or TRBV12-4 and TRBJ1-2; 8 nucleotides align to TRBD1. V shed 7 bases, J shed 6 bases, and the junction held 7 bases outside the gene matches. The CDR3 runs to 13 residues. The CDR3: CASTLTGVNGYTF. The CDR3 DNA reads TGTGCCAGCACTCTGACAGGGGTGAATGGCTACACCTTC.

The chain uses TRBV6-6 and TRBJ1-1, with D uncertain. Germline lookup yields CDR1 MNHNY and CDR2 SVGAGI (reference sequence). With 0 bases removed from V and 6 bases from J, the gap between germline ends came to 14 bases. The CDR3 consists of 15 residues. The CDR3 DNA follows: TGTGCCAGCAGTTACTCAAGGTCCGGGCAGCCTGAAGCTTTCTTT. The encoded protein is CASSYSRSGQPEAFF.

This clonotype was seen at least ten times. This chain uses TRBV2 with TRBJ1-1, with D possibly matching TRBD1 (5 bases). The V gene's germline CDR1 is SNHLY and CDR2 FYNNEI. V was cut by 2 bases and J by 4 bases, with 11 bases left in between. The CDR3 totals 14 residues. The CDR3 DNA reads TGTGCCAGCAGTGAAATTAGGGGAAGCACTGAAGCTTTCTTT. Translated: CASSEIRGSTEAFF.

The chain employs TRBV10-2 and TRBJ2-5; 7 bases line up with TRBD2. After removal of 0 bases from V and 12 bases from J, the junction contained 4 bases not matched to a gene. Germline V gene lookup returns CDR1 WSHSY and CDR2 SAAADI. The CDR3 covers 12 residues. CDR3 region: CASSESMGGKYF. The CDR3 region has the DNA TGCGCCAGCAGTGAGTCGATGGGAGGGAAGTACTTC.

The sample holds a few counts of this clonotype. The CDR3 loop is CSARVPGLAGGPEQFF. CDR3 sequence (DNA): TGCAGTGCTAGAGTCCCGGGACTAGCGGGGGGGCCCGAGCAGTTCTTC. This rearrangement joins TRBV20-1 to TRBJ2-1; TRBD2 matches 16 bases. CDR3 size: 16 residues. The V gene end was trimmed by 1 base and the J gene end by 10 bases; junction bases not matched to a gene: 7. Germline V lookup: CDR1 DFQATT, CDR2 SNEGSKA (reference sequence).

The chain recombines TRBV20-1 with TRBJ2-5, with D uncertain. V was trimmed by 2 bases and J by 1 base, leaving 8 bases between them. Germline CDR1 and CDR2: DFQATT and SNEGSKA (reference sequence). The CDR3 extends over 13 amino acids. CDR3 amino acids: CSARRFSQETQYF. The DNA of the CDR3 is TGCAGTGCTAGAAGGTTCAGCCAAGAGACCCAGTACTTC.

There are many counts of this clonotype. The gene calls are TRBV20-1 and TRBJ1-5; tentatively, D is TRBD1 (5 bases). CDR1 is DFQATT, CDR2 SNEGSKA, per germline (reference sequence). V lost 7 bases to trimming and J lost 4 bases, with 14 bases between them. This CDR3 is 13 amino acids long. CDR3 amino acids: CSVGGHSNQPQHF. The CDR3 nucleotides are TGCAGTGTGGGAGGACACTCGAATCAGCCCCAGCATTTT.

V and J are TRBV6-6 and TRBJ1-3; D perhaps matches TRBD1 (6 bases). This CDR3 region has 15 residues. The ends were cut back, 2 bases at V and 2 bases at J, with 10 bases in the middle. Germline CDR1 is MNHNY and CDR2 is SVGAGI (reference sequence). The CDR3 nucleotides are TGTGCCAGCAGTTACACGACAGGCCCTGGAAACACCATATATTTT. Translation gives CASSYTTGPGNTIYF.

This clonotype was seen a handful of times. The chain's CDR3 is CASSIGALRGYGYTF. Here the CDR3 DNA reads TGTGCCAGTAGTATAGGCGCTCTTCGGGGCTATGGCTACACCTTC. The genes are TRBV19 and TRBJ1-2, with unresolved D. V lost 1 base and J 4 bases, leaving 13 bases between the germline ends. The CDR3 covers 15 residues. Germline V gives CDR1 LNHDA, CDR2 SQIVND (reference sequence).

This clonotype has a count of ten or more. The gene calls are TRBV5-1 and TRBJ2-3; 11 bases map to TRBD1. The germline CDR1 and CDR2 sequences are SGHRS and YFSETQ. The CDR3 spans 15 residues. J was trimmed by 6 bases and V by 4 bases; bases with no gene match: 7. The CDR3 is CASSPRDRGDDTQYF. CDR3 bases: TGCGCCAGCAGCCCCCGGGACAGGGGGGATGATACGCAGTATTTT.

This clonotype was found a few times. The chain employs TRBV6-1 and TRBJ2-5; 7 nucleotides line up with TRBD2. Losses at the gene ends were 5 bases for V and 5 bases for J; bases not matched to a gene: 11. The CDR3 covers 15 residues. Germline assignment: CDR1 MNHNS and CDR2 SASEGT. In nucleotides, the CDR3 is TGTGCCAGCAGTCCGACCGGGGGGTCGGAGGAGACCCAGTACTTC. Amino acids: CASSPTGGSEETQYF.

The chain links TRBV5-4 to TRBJ2-1; no clear D gene. V lost 3 bases and J 0 bases, leaving 10 bases between the germline ends. This CDR3 has 15 residues. CDR1 is SGHNT, CDR2 YYREEE, per germline (reference sequence). CDR3 bases: TGTGCCAGCAGCTCAAAGAACAGCTCCTACAATGAGCAGTTCTTC. The encoded protein is CASSSKNSSYNEQFF. The whole variable domain, filled in from reference TRBV5-4 and TRBJ2-1, reads ETGVTQSPTHLIKTRGQQVTLRCSSQSGHNTVSWYQQALGQGPQFIFQYYREEENGRGNFPPRFSGLQFPNYSSELNVNALELDDSALYLCASSSKNSSYNEQFFGPGTRLTVL.

In this sample, this clonotype turned up many times. This sequence joins TRBV2 and TRBJ2-5, with 7 bases identical to TRBD1. This CDR3 is built from 15 residues. CDR1 is SNHLY and CDR2 is FYNNEI in the germline V gene. Trimming at V came to 3 bases and at J to 5 bases, leaving 9 bases not matched to a gene. CDR3 in amino acids: CASSEQGEAVETQYF. In nucleotides, the CDR3 is TGTGCCAGCAGTGAGCAGGGGGAAGCGGTGGAGACCCAGTACTTC.

The chain links TRBV2 to TRBJ1-5; no firm D call. Per germline, CDR1 SNHLY and CDR2 FYNNEI. Trimming cost V 5 bases and J 3 bases, with 5 bases left between them. CDR3 length equals 12 residues. The CDR3 sequence: CASSRDNQPQHF. The CDR3 nucleotides read TGTGCCAGCAGTAGGGACAATCAGCCCCAGCATTTT.

For this clonotype: A much larger clone sits a single nucleotide away, making a read error possible. The genes are TRBV2 and TRBJ1-1; D possibly corresponds to TRBD1 (6 bases). CDR1 is SNHLY, CDR2 FYNNEI, per germline. This CDR3 comprises 13 residues. The V and J ends lost 5 bases and 3 bases respectively, with 10 bases between them. The CDR3 region is CASSKDRYTEAFF. The CDR3 bases are TGTGCCAGCAGTAAAGACAGGTACACTGAAGCTTTCTTT.

This chain connects TRBV15 to TRBJ1-6; tentatively, D is TRBD1 (5 bases). Germline V CDR1 and CDR2: LNHNV, YYDKDF (reference sequence). The CDR3 totals 15 residues. Trimming removed 0 bases from V and 12 bases from J, with 15 bases in between. CDR3 sequence reads: CATSREATGPRPLHF. DNA of the CDR3: TGTGCCACCAGCAGAGAGGCTACAGGTCCGAGACCCCTCCACTTT.

This clonotype has a handful of counts. This chain links TRBV9 with TRBJ2-7; tentatively, D is TRBD1 or TRBD2 (6 bases each). In germline, CDR1 is SGDLS, CDR2 YYNGEE. Deletions cut 0 bases from V and 0 bases from J, with 13 bases between. This CDR3 region has 16 residues. The CDR3 here is CASSVGGAGSSYEQYF. The CDR3 bases are TGTGCCAGCAGCGTAGGGGGGGCAGGGAGCTCCTACGAGCAGTACTTC.

The CDR3: CASSQGDLGATQYF. DNA of the CDR3: TGCGCCAGCAGCCAAGGGGATCTAGGCGCGACGCAGTATTTT. This rearrangement joins TRBV4-1 to TRBJ2-3; no definite D call. The CDR3 spans 14 residues. V was pared by 1 base and J by 9 bases, with 14 bases between. Germline CDR1 MGHRA, CDR2 YSYEKL.

This clonotype has at least ten counts. The chain is built from TRBV12-3 or TRBV12-4 and TRBJ1-1, with D uncertain. CDR3 length: 14 residues. Deletions cut 0 bases from V and 1 base from J, with 6 bases between. The CDR3 here is CASSLAPGNTEAFF. As DNA, the CDR3 is TGTGCCAGCAGTTTAGCGCCCGGGAACACTGAAGCTTTCTTT.

This clonotype has only a few counts. The chain is built from TRBV3-1 and TRBJ2-5; tentatively, D is TRBD2 (5 bases). This CDR3 is 14 amino acids long. V lost 3 bases to trimming and J lost 5 bases, with 13 bases between them. CDR1 and CDR2 (germline): LGHDT, YNNKEL (reference sequence). DNA of the CDR3: TGTGCCAGCAGCCAGTCACTAGTTTTTGAGACCCAGTACTTC. It encodes CASSQSLVFETQYF.

This clonotype was counted ten times or more. In DNA form, the CDR3 reads TGTGCCAGCAGCTTAGATGGGGCGGCGGGGACCTCCTACGAGCAGTACTTC. It yields the protein CASSLDGAAGTSYEQYF. V and J are TRBV11-2 and TRBJ2-7; D possibly corresponds to TRBD2 (6 bases). Trimming took off 0 bases at V and 0 bases at J, with 15 bases between the two ends. Germline values: CDR1 SGHAT, CDR2 FQNNGV. CDR3 length: 17 amino acids.

This clonotype was recorded many times. V and J are TRBV6-1 and TRBJ2-3, with a tentative D call TRBD2 (5 bases). The germline V gene encodes CDR1 MNHNS and CDR2 SASEGT. This CDR3 region has 16 residues. V lost 2 bases and J 7 bases, leaving 19 bases between the germline ends. This chain's CDR3 is CASSEIRSGSRNTQYF. DNA of the CDR3: TGTGCCAGCAGTGAAATTCGCTCGGGGAGTCGAAATACGCAGTATTTT.